Following are 22 T cell receptor beta chains from one sample sequenced in a study of T and B cells in COVID-19 patients. BIOMED2 TRB-A/B primer pools were used in multiplex TRB PCR. TCRdb passed the multiplex PCR reads through MiXCR, listing each CDR3 protein once. The sample carries around 20,000 distinct CDR3 sequences, approximately 29% recorded once. TRB was amplified from about 260-540 ng of blood genomic DNA. Material: blood. The source of these receptors is a human donor who had recovered from COVID-19.

This sequence joins TRBV5-1 and TRBJ2-1, with 11 bases lining up with TRBD1. The ends lost 3 bases at V and 7 bases at J; junction bases unmatched: 9. Germline loops: CDR1 SGHRS, CDR2 YFSETQ. The CDR3 runs 16 residues. The CDR3 spells CASSSSGTGGTNEQFF. The CDR3 coding sequence is TGCGCCAGCAGCTCCTCCGGGACAGGGGGAACGAATGAGCAGTTCTTC.

J is TRBJ2-5 and V is TRBV29-1; no definite D call. Trimming pared 4 bases from V and 6 bases from J, leaving 9 bases between. CDR1 is SQVTM, CDR2 ANQGSEA, per germline. CDR3 size: 11 residues. The CDR3 protein is CSVVWLQTQYF. CDR3 nucleotide sequence: TGCAGCGTTGTCTGGTTACAGACCCAGTACTTC.

A single count supports this clonotype. V is TRBV30 and J is TRBJ1-5, with D uncertain. The V gene's germline CDR1 is GTSNPN and CDR2 SVGIG (reference sequence). V lost 0 bases to trimming and J lost 4 bases, with 7 bases between them. CDR3 length equals 13 residues. The CDR3 protein is CAWSVGRNQPQHF. As DNA, the CDR3 is TGTGCCTGGAGTGTAGGGAGAAATCAGCCCCAGCATTTT.

This clonotype rates as medium-sized (0.01 to 0.1%). The chain joins TRBV15 to TRBJ2-1; D gene ambiguous. Trimming took 0 bases from V and 9 from J, leaving 9 bases between them. Germline-derived CDR1 and CDR2 are LNHNV and YYDKDF (reference sequence). CDR3 size: 13 residues. CDR3 protein: CATSRDFRTEQFF. CDR3 DNA: TGTGCCACCAGCAGAGATTTCAGGACTGAGCAGTTCTTC.

This clonotype was seen ten or more times. This sequence joins TRBV30 and TRBJ1-5, with TRBD1 matching 7 bases. The CDR3 has 15 residues. Germline V gives CDR1 GTSNPN, CDR2 SVGIG (reference sequence). Unmatched junction bases numbered 13, after V lost 7 bases and J lost 4 bases. In nucleotides, the CDR3 is TGTGCCTTGCGGACAGGAACGACGGGGAATCAGCCCCAGCATTTT. Amino acid sequence: CALRTGTTGNQPQHF.

This clonotype was detected a few times. This chain connects TRBV6-1 to TRBJ1-4; 7 bases line up with TRBD1. V lost 6 bases and J lost 5; bases outside the gene matches: 6. The CDR3 is made up of 14 amino acids. Germline assignment: CDR1 MNHNS and CDR2 SASEGT. The CDR3 nucleotides read TGTGCCAGCAGAGAGGACAGGTTAAATGAAAAACTGTTTTTT. It yields the protein CASREDRLNEKLFF.

This clonotype is termed medium-sized. This chain connects TRBV19 to TRBJ2-3; D gene ambiguous. The V and J ends lost 3 bases and 0 bases respectively, with 13 bases between them. The CDR3 consists of 16 residues. In germline, CDR1 is LNHDA, CDR2 SQIVND (reference sequence). CDR3: CASSMWGYTSTDTQYF. The CDR3 bases are TGTGCCAGTAGTATGTGGGGTTACACTAGCACAGATACGCAGTATTTT.

The chain employs TRBV29-1 and TRBJ1-3; the D gene is possibly TRBD1 (6 bases). Per germline, CDR1 SQVTM and CDR2 ANQGSEA. Trimming stripped 0 bases from V and 2 bases from J, with 14 bases between. This CDR3 is built from 16 residues. The CDR3 here is CSVEDPPGAPGNTIYF. For the CDR3, the DNA is TGCAGCGTTGAAGATCCCCCAGGGGCTCCTGGAAACACCATATATTTT.

This clonotype was detected ten times or more. This rearrangement joins TRBV5-4 to TRBJ2-2; a possible D gene is TRBD2 (6 bases). CDR1 is SGHNT, CDR2 YYREEE, per germline (reference sequence). CDR3 size: 15 residues. Trimming took 0 bases from V and 5 from J, leaving 11 bases between them. In nucleotides, the CDR3 is TGTGCCAGCAGCTTGGCTAGCGCGGGGACCGGGGAGCTGTTTTTT. This codes for CASSLASAGTGELFF.

This sequence joins TRBV11-1 and TRBJ1-2; D gene ambiguous. Per the germline V gene, CDR1 is SGHAT and CDR2 is FQDESV (reference sequence). There are 14 residues in the CDR3. V was cut by 4 bases and J by 5 bases, with 14 bases left in between. CDR3 residues: CASSSLRHGYGYTF. As DNA, the CDR3 is TGTGCCAGCAGCTCCCTCCGGCATGGGTATGGCTACACCTTC. Drawing the rest from reference TRBV11-1 and TRBJ1-2, the complete variable domain is EAEVAQSPRYKITEKSQAVAFWCDPISGHATLYWYRQILGQGPELLVQFQDESVVDDSQLPKDRFSAERLKGVDSTLKIQPAELGDSAMYLCASSSLRHGYGYTFGSGTRLTVV.

A remark on this clonotype: One junction end does not reproduce the germline sequence, and a read error may be involved. The gene calls are TRBV11-1 and TRBJ2-3, with TRBD2 identical over 10 bases. The CDR3 contains 15 residues. Per germline, CDR1 SGHAT and CDR2 FQDESV (reference sequence). The CDR3 sequence is CASSYTSGITDTRYF. The DNA of the CDR3 is TGTGCCAGCAGCTATACTAGCGGGATCACAGATACGCGGTATTTT.

This clonotype appeared a few times. The V and J genes are TRBV19 and TRBJ2-3, with unresolved D. V was trimmed by 10 bases and J by 1 base, leaving 12 bases between them. Germline loops: CDR1 LNHDA, CDR2 SQIVND (reference sequence). The CDR3 length is 13 residues. The CDR3 DNA reads as TGTGCCACCCGCTTTGTGGGCACAGATACGCAGTATTTT. It yields the protein CATRFVGTDTQYF.

This rearrangement joins TRBV5-4 to TRBJ1-2; D gene unclear. Germline V gene data show CDR1 as SGHNT and CDR2 as YYREEE (reference sequence). The CDR3 is 14 residues long. Between the trimmed V and J ends, which lost 0 bases and 3 bases, there was a span of 9 bases. The CDR3 sequence: CASSLAGDDYGYTF. The CDR3 bases are TGTGCCAGCAGCTTGGCTGGGGATGACTATGGCTACACCTTC.

The chain couples TRBV5-5 to TRBJ2-7, with 12 bases lining up with TRBD1. This CDR3 region has 16 residues. Germline trimming cut 4 bases from V and 5 bases from J; bases unmatched to any gene: 10. From germline, CDR1 is SGHKS and CDR2 YYEKEE (reference sequence). The CDR3 loop reads CASSQIPGQGADEQYF. CDR3 in DNA: TGTGCCAGCAGCCAGATCCCGGGACAGGGGGCAGACGAGCAGTACTTC.

This clonotype is medium-sized within its sample. The V and J genes are TRBV19 and TRBJ2-7; TRBD1 matches at 7 bases. CDR3 length equals 14 residues. The germline V gene encodes CDR1 LNHDA and CDR2 SQIVND (reference sequence). J lost 2 bases, V lost 5 bases, and 6 bases had no gene match. The CDR3 coding sequence is TGTGCCAGTAGTCCCGGGACAGATGCCTACGAGCAGTACTTC. Translation: CASSPGTDAYEQYF.

Comment on this clonotype: This sequence may be a read error, since a much larger clone differs from it by one base. The chain recombines TRBV12-3 or TRBV12-4 with TRBJ1-6, with 8 bases identical to TRBD1. There are 14 residues in the CDR3. The CDR3 sequence: CASSATGEGSHLHF. The CDR3, as DNA: TGTGCCAGCAGTGCGACAGGGGAAGGCTCACACCTCCACTTT.

The chain has TRBV6-5 and TRBJ1-5; D is uncertain. Per the germline V gene, CDR1 is MNHEY and CDR2 is SVGAGI. Trimming took 6 bases from V and 0 from J, leaving 6 bases between them. The CDR3 is made up of 13 amino acids. CDR3 sequence (DNA): TGTGCCAGCAGGAGGTATAGCAATCAGCCCCAGCATTTT. Translating it yields CASRRYSNQPQHF.

The chain recombines TRBV6-5 with TRBJ2-2; TRBD1 matches 7 bases. Germline V lookup: CDR1 MNHEY, CDR2 SVGAGI. J lost 4 bases, V lost 6 bases, and 11 bases had no gene match. The CDR3 totals 16 residues. CDR3 in DNA: TGTGCCAGCAGCCGAAACCCGAGGGGGCCCACCGGGGAGCTGTTTTTT. It translates to CASSRNPRGPTGELFF.

A word on this clonotype: Germline and junction disagree at one end, which may indicate a read error. This chain's CDR3 is CASSSGLAGGPDTQYF. DNA of the CDR3: TGTGCCAGCAGCTCGGGACTAGCGGGGGGGCCAGATACGCAGTATTTT. The chain carries TRBV5-1 and TRBJ2-3; 16 bases line up with TRBD2. The CDR3 covers 16 residues. Germline CDR1 reads SGHRS; CDR2 reads YFSETQ.

The J gene is TRBJ1-3, the V gene TRBV12-3 or TRBV12-4; 10 nucleotides line up with TRBD1. Losses at the gene ends were 2 bases for V and 6 bases for J; bases not matched to a gene: 4. The CDR3 extends over 15 amino acids. CDR3 region: CASSLSGTGANTIYF. The CDR3 nucleotides are TGTGCCAGCAGTTTAAGCGGGACAGGGGCAAACACCATATATTTT.

This clonotype was detected ten times or more. This rearrangement joins TRBV6-5 to TRBJ2-7, with D unresolved. The CDR3 runs to 12 residues. CDR1 MNHEY and CDR2 SVGAGI come from the germline V gene. V was trimmed by 8 bases and J by 0 bases, leaving 8 bases between them. CDR3 nucleotides: TGTGCCAGCTATTCCAGCTCCTACGAGCAGTACTTC. Protein product: CASYSSSYEQYF.

This clonotype was detected only a few times. CDR3 in DNA: TGTGCCACCAGCGGGGGGACAGACTCTGGAAACACCATATATTTT. The encoded protein is CATSGGTDSGNTIYF. J is TRBJ1-3 and V is TRBV15, with 7 bases fitting TRBD1. The CDR3 has 15 residues. Germline V gene data show CDR1 as LNHNV and CDR2 as YYDKDF (reference sequence). J lost 0 bases, V lost 5 bases, and 4 bases had no gene match.